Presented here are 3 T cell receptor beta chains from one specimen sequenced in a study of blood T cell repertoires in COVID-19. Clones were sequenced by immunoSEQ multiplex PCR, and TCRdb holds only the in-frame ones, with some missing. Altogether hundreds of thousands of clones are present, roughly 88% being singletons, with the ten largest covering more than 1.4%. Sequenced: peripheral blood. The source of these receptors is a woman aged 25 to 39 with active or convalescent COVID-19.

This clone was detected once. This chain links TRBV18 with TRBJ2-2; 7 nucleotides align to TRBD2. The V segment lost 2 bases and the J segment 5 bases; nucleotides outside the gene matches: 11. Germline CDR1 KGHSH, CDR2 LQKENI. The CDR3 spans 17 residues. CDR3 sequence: CASSPSLWEGKTGELFF. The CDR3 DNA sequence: TGTGCCAGCTCACCAAGTTTGTGGGAGGGCAAGACCGGGGAGCTGTTTTTT.

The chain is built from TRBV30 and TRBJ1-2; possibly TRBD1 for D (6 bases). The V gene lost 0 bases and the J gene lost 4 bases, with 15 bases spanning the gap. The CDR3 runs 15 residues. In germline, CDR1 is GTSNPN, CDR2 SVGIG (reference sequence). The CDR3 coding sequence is TGTGCCTGGAGTGTAAAACAGGGCGGGGGCTATGGCTACACCTTC. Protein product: CAWSVKQGGGYGYTF.

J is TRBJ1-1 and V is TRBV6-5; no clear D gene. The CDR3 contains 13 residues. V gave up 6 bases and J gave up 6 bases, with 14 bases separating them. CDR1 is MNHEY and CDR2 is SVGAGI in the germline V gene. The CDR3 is CASRGVGLSEAFF. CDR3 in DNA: TGTGCCAGCAGGGGAGTGGGGTTATCTGAAGCTTTCTTT.